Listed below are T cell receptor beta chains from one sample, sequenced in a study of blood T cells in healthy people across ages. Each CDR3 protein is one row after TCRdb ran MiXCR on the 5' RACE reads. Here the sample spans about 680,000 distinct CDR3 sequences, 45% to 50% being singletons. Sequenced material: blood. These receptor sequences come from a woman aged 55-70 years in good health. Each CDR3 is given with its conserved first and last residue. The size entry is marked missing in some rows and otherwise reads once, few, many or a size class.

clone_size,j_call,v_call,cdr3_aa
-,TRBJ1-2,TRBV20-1,CSATDRGSGYTF
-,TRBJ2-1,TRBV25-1,CASSDFIGTGFSNEQFF
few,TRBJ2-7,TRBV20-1,CSARAQTEPYEQYF
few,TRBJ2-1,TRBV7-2,CASSLERTTNEQFF
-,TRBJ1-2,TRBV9,CASSVRPHLAGHIPYGYTF
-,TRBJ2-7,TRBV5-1,CASSRGQGPQYF
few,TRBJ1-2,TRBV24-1,CATSDSRWAGADYGYTF
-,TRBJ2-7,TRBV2,CASSARAPSGSFEQYF
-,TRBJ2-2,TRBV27,CASSSGTITGELFF
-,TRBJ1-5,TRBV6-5,CASSPTAKGVQPQHF
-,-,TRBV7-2,CASSLGTGLRYNEQYF
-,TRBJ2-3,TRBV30,CAWSFSTDTQYF
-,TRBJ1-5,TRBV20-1,CSARDWQGDQPQHF
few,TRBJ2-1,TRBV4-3,CASSQDTGGYNEQFF
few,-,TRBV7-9,CASSPAGLPGETQYF
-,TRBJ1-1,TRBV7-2,CASSVNRDTEAFF
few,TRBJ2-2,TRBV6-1,CASNLGQVRTGELFF
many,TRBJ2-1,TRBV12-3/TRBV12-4,CASSFRRQEQFF
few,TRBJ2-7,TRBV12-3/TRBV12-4,CASRAGARDEQYF
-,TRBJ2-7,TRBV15,CATSRDLAGRYEQYF
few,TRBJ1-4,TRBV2,CASNRGGRELFF
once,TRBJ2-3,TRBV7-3,CASNQLAGGTGTQYF
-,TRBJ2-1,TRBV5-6,CASNVLAGAPSSYNEQFF
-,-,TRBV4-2,CASSQDQYTSRYEQYF
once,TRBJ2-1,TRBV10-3,CAISEWAREGSYDEQFF
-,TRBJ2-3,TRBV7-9,CASSLEVGTTDTQYF
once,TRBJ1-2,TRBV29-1,CSVGTGGFGYTF
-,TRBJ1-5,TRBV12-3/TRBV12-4,CASTGTENQPQHF
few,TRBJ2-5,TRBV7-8,CASLWGGEIQETQYF
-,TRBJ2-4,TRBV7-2,CASSLRLPSGSGGSKNIQYF
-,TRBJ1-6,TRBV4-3,CASSQSTGVVPLHF
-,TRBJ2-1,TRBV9,CASSVEGLANYNEQFF
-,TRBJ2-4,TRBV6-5,CASSYLGQGASQYF
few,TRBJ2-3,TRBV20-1,CSATPRGGQGGTDTQYF
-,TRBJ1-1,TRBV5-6,CASSLGRVNTEAFF
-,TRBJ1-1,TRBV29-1,CSSRLGKTEAFF
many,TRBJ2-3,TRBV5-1,CASSLASGTDTQYF
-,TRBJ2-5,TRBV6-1,CASGFEQGGTSRKETQYF
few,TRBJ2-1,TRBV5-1,CASSFPGVVDEQFF
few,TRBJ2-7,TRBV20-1,CSAREDSFHEQYF
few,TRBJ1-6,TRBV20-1,CSARSKGAGNSPLHF
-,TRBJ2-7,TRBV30,CAWRVEAPYEQYF
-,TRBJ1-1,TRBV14,CASSQVGIMNTEAFF
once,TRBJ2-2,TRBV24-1,CATSDSRALTGELFF
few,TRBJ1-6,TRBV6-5,CASRMTGRALNSPLHF
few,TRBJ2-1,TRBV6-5,CASSYDAYNEQFF
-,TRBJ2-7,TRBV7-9,CASSLGDATMGSYEQYF
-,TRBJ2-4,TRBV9,CASSETGARGKNIQYF
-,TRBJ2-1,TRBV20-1,CSAVTSATYNEQFF
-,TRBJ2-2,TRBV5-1,CASSLAGAADTGELFF
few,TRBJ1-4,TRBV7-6,CASSPADGRMNEKLFF
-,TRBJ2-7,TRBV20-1,CSARDSARRVSYEQYF